These 30 T cell receptor beta chains were all obtained from the same sample, sequenced in a study of T cells after yellow fever vaccination. TCRdb re-derived calls from the 5' RACE reads in MiXCR, one entry per CDR3 protein. The table shows about 130,000 distinct CDR3 sequences, with about 7% occurring only once. The source was CD4+ T cells sorted from PBMCs, collected 10 days after the yellow fever booster vaccination. Every receptor here comes from a man aged 30 to 39 who received the YFV17D yellow fever vaccine.

In this sample, this clonotype turned up many times. V usage is TRBV7-2 and J usage is TRBJ1-1; maybe TRBD1 (6 bases). Germline assignment: CDR1 SGHTA and CDR2 FQGNSA. V lost 2 bases, J lost 8 bases, and 15 bases lay in between. CDR3 length equals 14 residues. CDR3 bases: TGTGCCAGCAGCTTAAAGGCAAGGGGGATGGAAGCTTTCTTT. Encoded protein: CASSLKARGMEAFF.

A few counts support this clonotype. The chain is built from TRBV7-9 and TRBJ2-1, with D unresolved. The CDR3 consists of 14 residues. V was clipped by 2 bases and J by 0 bases, with 5 bases between them. Germline assignment: CDR1 SEHNR and CDR2 FQNEAQ (reference sequence). In nucleotides, the CDR3 is TGTGCCAGCAGCTTATCTGTCTCCTACAATGAGCAGTTCTTC. Translating it yields CASSLSVSYNEQFF.

This chain uses TRBV4-3 with TRBJ1-3; D remains unclear. V lost 2 bases, J lost 0 bases, and 8 bases lay in between. The CDR3 contains 15 residues. Germline values: CDR1 LGHNA, CDR2 YSLEER. The CDR3 sequence: CASSQLTGSGNTIYF. The CDR3, as DNA: TGCGCCAGCAGCCAATTAACCGGCTCTGGAAACACCATATATTTT.

The chain combines TRBV10-3 with TRBJ2-3; 11 bases are a match to TRBD2. Looked up from germline, CDR1 is ENHRY and CDR2 is SYGVKD. V trimming: 6 bases; J trimming: 2 bases; junction bases outside the gene matches: 13. The CDR3 sequence is 18 residues long. CDR3 loop: CAIRPLAGGRSDTDTQYF. CDR3 in DNA: TGTGCCATCAGACCTTTAGCGGGAGGGCGATCGGACACAGATACGCAGTATTTT.

This clonotype was seen ten or more times. This chain links TRBV20-1 with TRBJ2-1, with 8 nucleotides matching TRBD2. Losses at the gene ends were 3 bases for V and 4 bases for J; bases not matched to a gene: 5. Germline-derived CDR1 and CDR2 are DFQATT and SNEGSKA (reference sequence). The CDR3 runs to 14 residues. CDR3 protein: CSARLGTSYNEQFF. CDR3 nucleotide sequence: TGCAGTGCTAGGCTCGGGACTAGTTACAATGAGCAGTTCTTC.

This clonotype has a count of ten or more. V is TRBV14 and J is TRBJ2-6, with D hard to call. The CDR3 has 13 amino acids. CDR1 and CDR2 (germline): SGHDN, FVKESK. V lost 4 bases, J lost 3 bases, and 4 bases lay in between. The CDR3 protein is CASSRGGANVLTF. The CDR3 DNA reads as TGTGCCAGCAGCCGGGGTGGGGCCAACGTCCTGACTTTC. The whole variable domain, remainder taken from reference TRBV14 and TRBJ2-6, is EAGVTQFPSHSVIEKGQTVTLRCDPISGHDNLYWYRRVMGKEIKFLLHFVKESKQDESGMPNNRFLAERTGGTYSTLKVQPAELEDSGVYFCASSRGGANVLTFGAGSRLTVL.

The gene calls are TRBV20-1 and TRBJ1-2; D not certain. The length of the CDR3 is 12 residues. From germline, CDR1 is DFQATT and CDR2 SNEGSKA (reference sequence). V lost 3 bases and J lost 4, with 9 bases in between. CDR3 nucleotide sequence: TGCAGTGCTAGGGGCTCAGGCTATGGCTACACCTTC. It yields the protein CSARGSGYGYTF.

The table lists this clonotype with many counts. The chain employs TRBV20-1 and TRBJ1-5, with 7 bases lining up with TRBD1. From germline, CDR1 is DFQATT and CDR2 SNEGSKA (reference sequence). This CDR3 has 12 residues. This CDR3 reads CGFDRGNQPQHF. The CDR3 bases are TGCGGATTTGACAGGGGCAATCAGCCCCAGCATTTT.

This clonotype was counted ten times or more. V is TRBV5-1 and J is TRBJ2-1; maybe TRBD2 (5 bases). Germline lookup yields CDR1 SGHRS and CDR2 YFSETQ. The CDR3 has 15 amino acids. V lost 0 bases to trimming and J lost 6 bases, with 13 bases between them. CDR3 residues: CASSLAGSLVNEQFF. The CDR3 DNA reads as TGCGCCAGCAGCTTGGCGGGATCGTTAGTCAATGAGCAGTTCTTC.

This clonotype has a handful of counts. This sequence joins TRBV7-2 and TRBJ2-2, with TRBD2 as a possible D gene (5 bases). V shed 0 bases and J shed 6 bases, with 5 bases lying between them. CDR1 is SGHTA and CDR2 is FQGNSA in the germline V gene. This CDR3 region has 13 residues. CDR3 bases: TGTGCCAGCAGCTTAGCGAGGGCCGGGGAGCTGTTTTTT. As protein: CASSLARAGELFF.

This clonotype was counted ten times or more. The chain employs TRBV5-1 and TRBJ2-5; 10 positions agree with TRBD2. Germline V lookup: CDR1 SGHRS, CDR2 YFSETQ. J lost 2 bases, V lost 2 bases, and 15 bases had no gene match. The CDR3 loop spans 19 amino acids. CDR3: CASSFALAGPLLIQETQYF. The CDR3 DNA is TGCGCCAGCAGCTTCGCACTAGCGGGACCACTCTTAATTCAAGAGACCCAGTACTTC.

The sample holds a few counts of this clonotype. The J gene is TRBJ2-5, the V gene TRBV5-6; tentative D call: TRBD2 (5 bases). The CDR3 is 15 amino acids. V dropped 4 bases and J dropped 0 bases, with 13 bases sitting between them. CDR1 is SGHDT and CDR2 is YYEEEE in the germline V gene. The CDR3 region has the DNA TGTGCCAGCAGCATCTCAGGACTGTACCAAGAGACCCAGTACTTC. Translated, it gives CASSISGLYQETQYF.

This clonotype occurred a few times. The genes are TRBV5-1 and TRBJ2-3, with D possibly called TRBD1 or TRBD2 (5 bases each). CDR1 is SGHRS, CDR2 YFSETQ, per germline. With 3 bases removed from V and 4 bases from J, the gap between germline ends came to 21 bases. CDR3 size: 17 residues. The CDR3 spells CASSWGGSGVGADTQYF. The CDR3, as DNA: TGCGCCAGCAGCTGGGGCGGATCCGGGGTTGGAGCAGATACGCAGTATTTT.

This clonotype was counted between two and nine times. V and J are TRBV12-3 or TRBV12-4 and TRBJ2-1, with D perhaps assigned TRBD1 or TRBD2 (5 bases each). V was trimmed by 6 bases and J by 6 bases, leaving 21 bases between them. The CDR3 contains 16 residues. DNA for the CDR3: TGTGCCAGCAGCTTAAGTTTGGGATGGGGGTCCAATGAGCAGTTCTTC. Its protein is CASSLSLGWGSNEQFF.

This clonotype has a count of ten or more. The junction departs from germline at one end; a sequencing error may be responsible. CDR3 sequence (DNA): TGCAGTGCGAGAGACCACGAGCAGTACTTC. It translates to CSARDHEQYF. J is TRBJ2-7 and V is TRBV20-1; D is unresolved. The CDR3 length is 10 residues. CDR1 and CDR2 from the germline V gene are DFQATT and SNEGSKA (reference sequence).

J is TRBJ2-1 and V is TRBV20-1; TRBD2 is a possible D gene (6 bases). This CDR3 has 14 amino acids. V was shortened by 4 bases and J by 9 bases, with 19 bases between the two germline ends. Germline loops: CDR1 DFQATT, CDR2 SNEGSKA (reference sequence). The CDR3, as DNA: TGCAGTGCTAAGACCGGGGGTCTCGGATTTGAGCAGTTCTTC. As protein: CSAKTGGLGFEQFF.

This clonotype has at least ten counts. The J gene is TRBJ2-7, the V gene TRBV20-1; TRBD2 agrees at 10 bases. Germline V lookup: CDR1 DFQATT, CDR2 SNEGSKA (reference sequence). The V and J ends lost 3 bases and 2 bases, in that order; junction bases with no gene match: 7. The CDR3 length is 15 residues. As DNA, the CDR3 is TGCAGTGCTAGTACCGGGACTAGCGTTACCTACGAGCAGTACTTC. It codes for CSASTGTSVTYEQYF.

A few counts support this clonotype. The gene calls are TRBV27 and TRBJ1-2; the D gene is possibly TRBD1 (6 bases). V lost 5 bases to trimming and J lost 1 base, with 14 bases between them. The CDR3 length is 15 residues. Germline CDR1 reads MNHEY; CDR2 reads SMNVEV (reference sequence). CDR3 amino acids: CASSPLDSFNYGYTF. The CDR3 bases are TGTGCCAGCAGTCCACTGGACAGCTTTAACTATGGCTACACCTTC.

The sample holds many counts of this clonotype. This chain joins TRBV6-6 and TRBJ2-7, with D hard to call. The CDR3 is 13 amino acids. Germline CDR1 MNHNY, CDR2 SVGAGI (reference sequence). V was trimmed by 2 bases and J by 6 bases, leaving 11 bases between them. CDR3 region: CASSYLAPGEQYF. CDR3 nucleotide sequence: TGTGCCAGCAGTTACCTCGCCCCCGGCGAGCAGTACTTC.

For this clonotype: One end of the junction is discordant with germline, which a read error may explain. The CDR3 DNA reads as TGTGCCAGCAGCTACAGGGGGTCAGGGCTTCAATTC. It specifies CASSYRGSGLQF. The chain couples TRBV12-3 or TRBV12-4 to TRBJ2-7; 8 positions match TRBD1. The CDR3 is 12 amino acids.

This clonotype occurred many times. The chain employs TRBV7-9 and TRBJ1-4, with a weak D call TRBD1 (5 bases). The CDR3 has 14 residues. Between the trimmed V and J ends, which lost 2 bases and 4 bases, there was a span of 8 bases. Germline-derived CDR1 and CDR2 are SEHNR and FQNEAQ (reference sequence). The DNA for the CDR3 is TGTGCCAGCAGCTTAAGGGGCGGTAATGAAAAACTGTTTTTT. It yields the protein CASSLRGGNEKLFF.

This clonotype was recorded at least ten times. The CDR3 loop is CASSYTHTSYEQYF. CDR3 sequence (DNA): TGTGCCAGCAGTTACACACATACCTCCTACGAGCAGTACTTC. This chain joins TRBV6-5 and TRBJ2-7, with no clear D. Trimming took 2 bases from V and 0 from J, leaving 8 bases between them. Germline V gene sequence: CDR1 MNHEY, CDR2 SVGAGI. The CDR3 is made up of 14 amino acids.

This clonotype has ten or more counts. The V gene is TRBV6-5, the J gene TRBJ2-3, with D hard to call. V was shortened by 4 bases and J by 0 bases, with 5 bases between the two germline ends. CDR1 is MNHEY and CDR2 is SVGAGI in the germline V gene. The CDR3 contains 13 residues. CDR3 in DNA: TGTGCCAGCAGTTCGGAAAGCACAGATACGCAGTATTTT. Protein product: CASSSESTDTQYF.

This clonotype has at least ten counts. This chain links TRBV7-6 with TRBJ2-3; TRBD2 agrees at 12 bases. CDR1 is SGHVS, CDR2 FNYEAQ, per germline. The ends lost 4 bases at V and 4 bases at J; junction bases unmatched: 3. There are 15 residues in the CDR3. The CDR3 protein is CASSYRLAGADTQYF. CDR3 in DNA: TGTGCCAGCAGCTACCGACTAGCGGGAGCAGATACGCAGTATTTT.

In this sample, this clonotype is medium-sized. The chain combines TRBV20-1 with TRBJ2-1, with D uncertain. Trimming removed 6 bases at V and 3 bases at J, with 9 bases between. The CDR3 runs 12 residues. Germline lookup yields CDR1 DFQATT and CDR2 SNEGSKA (reference sequence). CDR3 in DNA: TGCAGTGCCCTCCGGGTCTACAATGAGCAGTTCTTC. This codes for CSALRVYNEQFF.

This clonotype was observed many times. This chain joins TRBV2 and TRBJ1-6; D not resolved. The V end lost 2 bases, the J end lost 8 bases, and 13 bases lay between the germline ends. CDR1 is SNHLY and CDR2 is FYNNEI in the germline V gene. The CDR3 totals 15 residues. The CDR3 DNA is TGTGCCAGCAGTGAAAAGCGGATGGCTCATTCACCCCTCCACTTT. Encoded protein: CASSEKRMAHSPLHF.

This clonotype was picked up many times. This chain joins TRBV5-1 and TRBJ1-2; D is uncertain. Germline-derived CDR1 and CDR2 are SGHRS and YFSETQ. The V gene lost 0 bases and the J gene lost 8 bases, with 14 bases spanning the gap. The CDR3 has 14 amino acids. This CDR3 reads CASSLAGQLRGYTF. The CDR3 bases are TGCGCCAGCAGCTTGGCTGGCCAATTGCGGGGCTACACCTTC.

This clonotype appeared many times. The V and J genes are TRBV6-9 and TRBJ2-7; the D call may be TRBD1 or TRBD2 (6 bases each). CDR1 is MNHGY and CDR2 is SVAAGI in the germline V gene. CDR3 length: 13 residues. V lost 10 bases, J lost 7 bases, and 20 bases lay in between. CDR3 DNA sequence: TGTGCCATCCGGAGGGGGGAGCCCCCGGAGCAGTACTTC. Translated: CAIRRGEPPEQYF.

This clonotype was seen more than once but under ten times. The chain couples TRBV30 to TRBJ2-2; tentative D call: TRBD1 (5 bases). Germline V gene data show CDR1 as GTSNPN and CDR2 as SVGIG (reference sequence). The CDR3 is 15 residues long. V was clipped by 0 bases and J by 2 bases, with 10 bases between them. The CDR3 nucleotides are TGTGCCTGGAGTGTCGACAGACGAAACACCGGGGAGCTGTTTTTT. Residues: CAWSVDRRNTGELFF.

This clonotype came up many times. The chain couples TRBV19 to TRBJ2-7, with D possibly matching TRBD2 (6 bases). Germline CDR1 and CDR2: LNHDA and SQIVND (reference sequence). This CDR3 has 13 amino acids. With 5 bases removed from V and 4 bases from J, the gap between germline ends came to 12 bases. CDR3 amino acids: CASSYSGTYEQYF. CDR3 sequence (DNA): TGTGCCAGTAGTTATAGCGGAACTTACGAGCAGTACTTC.